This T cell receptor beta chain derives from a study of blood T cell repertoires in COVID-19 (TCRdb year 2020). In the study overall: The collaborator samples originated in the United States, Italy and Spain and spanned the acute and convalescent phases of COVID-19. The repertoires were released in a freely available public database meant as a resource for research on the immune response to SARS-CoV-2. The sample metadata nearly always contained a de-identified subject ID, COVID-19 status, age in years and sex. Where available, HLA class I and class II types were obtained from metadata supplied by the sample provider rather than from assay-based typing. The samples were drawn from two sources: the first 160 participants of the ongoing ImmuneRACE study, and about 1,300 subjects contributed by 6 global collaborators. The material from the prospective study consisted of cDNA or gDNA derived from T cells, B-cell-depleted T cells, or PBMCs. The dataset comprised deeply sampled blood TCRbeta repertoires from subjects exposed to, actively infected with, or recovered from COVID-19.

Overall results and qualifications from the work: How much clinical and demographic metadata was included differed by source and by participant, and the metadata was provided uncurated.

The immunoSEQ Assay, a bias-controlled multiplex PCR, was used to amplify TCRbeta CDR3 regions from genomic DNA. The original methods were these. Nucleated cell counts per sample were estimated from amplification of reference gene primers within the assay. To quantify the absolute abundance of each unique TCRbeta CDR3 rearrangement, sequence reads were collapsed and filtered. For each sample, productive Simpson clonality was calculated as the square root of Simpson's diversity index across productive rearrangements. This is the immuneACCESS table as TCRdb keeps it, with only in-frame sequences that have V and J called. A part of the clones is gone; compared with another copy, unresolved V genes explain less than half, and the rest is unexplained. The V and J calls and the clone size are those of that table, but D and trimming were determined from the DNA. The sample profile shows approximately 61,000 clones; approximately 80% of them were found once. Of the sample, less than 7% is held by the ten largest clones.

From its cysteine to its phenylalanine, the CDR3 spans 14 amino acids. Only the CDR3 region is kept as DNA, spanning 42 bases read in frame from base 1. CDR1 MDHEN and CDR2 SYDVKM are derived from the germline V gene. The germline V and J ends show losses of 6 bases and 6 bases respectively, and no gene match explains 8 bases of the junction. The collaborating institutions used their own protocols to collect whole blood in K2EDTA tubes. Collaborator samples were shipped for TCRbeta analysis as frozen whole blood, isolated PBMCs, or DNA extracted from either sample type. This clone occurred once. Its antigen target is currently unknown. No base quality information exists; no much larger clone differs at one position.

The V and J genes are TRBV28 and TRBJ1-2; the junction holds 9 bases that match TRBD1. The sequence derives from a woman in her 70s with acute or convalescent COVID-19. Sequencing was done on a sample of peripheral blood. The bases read TGTGCCAGCAGCCCTTCGGACAGGGGAAATGGCTACACCTTC. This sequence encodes CASSPSDRGNGYTF.